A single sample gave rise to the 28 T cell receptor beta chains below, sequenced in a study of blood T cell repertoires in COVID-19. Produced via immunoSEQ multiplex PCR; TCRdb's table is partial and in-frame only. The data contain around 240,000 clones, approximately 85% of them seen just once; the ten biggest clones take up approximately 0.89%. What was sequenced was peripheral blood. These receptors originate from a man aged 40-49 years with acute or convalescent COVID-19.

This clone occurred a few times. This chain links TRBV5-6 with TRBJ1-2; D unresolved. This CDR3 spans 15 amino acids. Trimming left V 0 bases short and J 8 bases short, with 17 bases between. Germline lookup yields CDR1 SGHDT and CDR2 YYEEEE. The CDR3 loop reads CASSLGAGGARGYTF. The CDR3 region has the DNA TGTGCCAGCAGCTTGGGGGCAGGAGGTGCTCGAGGCTACACCTTC.

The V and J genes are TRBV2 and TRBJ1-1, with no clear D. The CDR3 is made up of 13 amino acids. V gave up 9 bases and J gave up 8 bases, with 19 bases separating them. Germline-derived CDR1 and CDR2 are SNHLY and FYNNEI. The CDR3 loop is CASGRRGYAEAFF. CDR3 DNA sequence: TGTGCCAGTGGGAGGAGAGGGTACGCCGAAGCTTTCTTT.

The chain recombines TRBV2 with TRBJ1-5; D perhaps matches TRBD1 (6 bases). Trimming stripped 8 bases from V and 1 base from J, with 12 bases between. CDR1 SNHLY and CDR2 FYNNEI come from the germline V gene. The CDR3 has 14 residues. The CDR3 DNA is TGTGCCAGCGCCCAGGGGCACAGCAATCAGCCCCAGCATTTT. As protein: CASAQGHSNQPQHF.

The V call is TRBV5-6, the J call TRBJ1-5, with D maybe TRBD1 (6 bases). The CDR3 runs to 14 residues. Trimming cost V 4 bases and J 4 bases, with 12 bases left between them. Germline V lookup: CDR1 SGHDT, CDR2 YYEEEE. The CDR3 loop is CASSRGQKNQPQHF. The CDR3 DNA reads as TGTGCCAGCAGCCGAGGACAGAAAAATCAGCCCCAGCATTTT.

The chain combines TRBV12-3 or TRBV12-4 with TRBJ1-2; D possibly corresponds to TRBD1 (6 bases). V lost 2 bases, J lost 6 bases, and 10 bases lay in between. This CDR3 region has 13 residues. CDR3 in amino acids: CASSLNRANGYTF. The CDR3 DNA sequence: TGTGCCAGCAGTTTAAACAGGGCCAATGGCTACACCTTC.

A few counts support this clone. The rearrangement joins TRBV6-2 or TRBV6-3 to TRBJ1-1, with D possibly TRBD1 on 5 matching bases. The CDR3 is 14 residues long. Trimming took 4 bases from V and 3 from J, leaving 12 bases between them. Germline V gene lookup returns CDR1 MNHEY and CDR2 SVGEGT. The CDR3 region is CASSLDINYTEAFF. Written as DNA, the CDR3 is TGTGCCAGCAGTTTGGACATTAACTACACTGAAGCTTTCTTT.

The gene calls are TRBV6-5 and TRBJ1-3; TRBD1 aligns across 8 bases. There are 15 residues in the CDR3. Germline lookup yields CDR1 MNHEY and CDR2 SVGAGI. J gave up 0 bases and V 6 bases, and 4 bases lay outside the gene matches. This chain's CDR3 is CASRSTGASGNTIYF. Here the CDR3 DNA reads TGTGCCAGCAGATCGACAGGGGCCTCTGGAAACACCATATATTTT.

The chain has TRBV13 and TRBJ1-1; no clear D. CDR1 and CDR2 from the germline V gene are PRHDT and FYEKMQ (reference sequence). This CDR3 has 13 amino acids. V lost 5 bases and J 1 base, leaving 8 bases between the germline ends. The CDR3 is CASSVSRNTEAFF. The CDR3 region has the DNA TGTGCCAGCAGCGTATCTAGGAACACTGAAGCTTTCTTT.

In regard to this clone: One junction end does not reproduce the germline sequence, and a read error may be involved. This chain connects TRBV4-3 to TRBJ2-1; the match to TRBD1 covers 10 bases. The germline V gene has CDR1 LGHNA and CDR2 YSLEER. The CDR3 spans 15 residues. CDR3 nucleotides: TGCGCCAGCAGCCAGGTCGACAGGGGGCACAACGAGCAGTTCTTC. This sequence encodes CASSQVDRGHNEQFF.

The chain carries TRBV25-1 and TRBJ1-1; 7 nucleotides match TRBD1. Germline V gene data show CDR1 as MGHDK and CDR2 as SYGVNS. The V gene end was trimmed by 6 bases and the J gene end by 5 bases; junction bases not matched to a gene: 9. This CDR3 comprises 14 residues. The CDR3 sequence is CASSPIRQGTEAFF. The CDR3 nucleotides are TGTGCCAGCAGCCCAATTCGACAGGGTACTGAAGCTTTCTTT.

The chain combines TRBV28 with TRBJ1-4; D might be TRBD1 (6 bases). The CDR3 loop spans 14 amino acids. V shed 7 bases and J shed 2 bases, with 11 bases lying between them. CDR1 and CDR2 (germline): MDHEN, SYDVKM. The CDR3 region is CASIRGGTNEKLFF. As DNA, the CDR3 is TGTGCCAGCATCAGGGGAGGGACTAATGAAAAACTGTTTTTT.

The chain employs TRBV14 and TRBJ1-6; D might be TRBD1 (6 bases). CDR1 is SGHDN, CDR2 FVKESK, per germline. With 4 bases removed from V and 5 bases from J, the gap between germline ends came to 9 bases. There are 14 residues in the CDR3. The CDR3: CASSRNRDNSPLHF. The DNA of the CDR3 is TGTGCCAGCAGCCGTAACAGGGATAATTCACCCCTCCACTTT.

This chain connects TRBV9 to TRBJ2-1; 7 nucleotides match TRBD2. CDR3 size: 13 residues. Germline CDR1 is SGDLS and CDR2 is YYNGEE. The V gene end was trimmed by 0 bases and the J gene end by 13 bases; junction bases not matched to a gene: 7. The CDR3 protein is CASSVDASGHQFF. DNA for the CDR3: TGTGCCAGCAGCGTAGATGCTAGCGGCCATCAGTTCTTC.

In nucleotides, the CDR3 is TGTGCCAGCTCACCCGCTAGCGGGGGCCTCAATGAGCAGTTCTTC. Its translation is CASSPASGGLNEQFF. This sequence joins TRBV18 and TRBJ2-1, with 10 bases aligning to TRBD2. The V gene end was trimmed by 3 bases and the J gene end by 6 bases; junction bases not matched to a gene: 5. From germline, CDR1 is KGHSH and CDR2 LQKENI. This CDR3 is built from 15 residues.

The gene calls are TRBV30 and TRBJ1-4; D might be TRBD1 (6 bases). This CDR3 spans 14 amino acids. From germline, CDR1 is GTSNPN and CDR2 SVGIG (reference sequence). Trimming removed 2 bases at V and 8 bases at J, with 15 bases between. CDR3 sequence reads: CAWSLQGSREKLFF. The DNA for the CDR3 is TGTGCCTGGAGTTTACAGGGATCTAGGGAAAAACTGTTTTTT.

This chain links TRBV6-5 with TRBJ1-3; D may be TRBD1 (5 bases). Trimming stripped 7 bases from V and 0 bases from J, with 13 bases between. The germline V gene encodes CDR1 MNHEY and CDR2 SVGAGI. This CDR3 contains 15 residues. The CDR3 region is CASIRDGSSGNTIYF. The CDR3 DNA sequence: TGTGCCAGCATCAGGGACGGGAGCTCTGGAAACACCATATATTTT.

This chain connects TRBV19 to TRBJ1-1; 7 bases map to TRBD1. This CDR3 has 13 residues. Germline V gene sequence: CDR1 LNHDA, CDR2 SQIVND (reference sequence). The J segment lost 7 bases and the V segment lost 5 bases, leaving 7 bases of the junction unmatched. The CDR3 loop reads CASSPQGQGEAFF. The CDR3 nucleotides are TGTGCCAGTAGTCCACAGGGGCAAGGTGAAGCTTTCTTT.

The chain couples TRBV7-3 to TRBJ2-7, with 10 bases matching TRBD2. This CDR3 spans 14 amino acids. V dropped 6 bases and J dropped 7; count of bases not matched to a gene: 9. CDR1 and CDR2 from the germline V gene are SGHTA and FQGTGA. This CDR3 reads CASRTTSGAEEQYF. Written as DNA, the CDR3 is TGTGCCAGCAGGACAACTAGCGGGGCTGAGGAGCAGTACTTC.

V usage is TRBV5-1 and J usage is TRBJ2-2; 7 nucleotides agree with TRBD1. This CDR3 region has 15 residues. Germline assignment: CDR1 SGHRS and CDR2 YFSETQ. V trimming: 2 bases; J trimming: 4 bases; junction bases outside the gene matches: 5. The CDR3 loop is CASSFPTGATGELFF. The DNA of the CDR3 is TGCGCCAGCAGCTTCCCTACAGGGGCCACCGGGGAGCTGTTTTTT.

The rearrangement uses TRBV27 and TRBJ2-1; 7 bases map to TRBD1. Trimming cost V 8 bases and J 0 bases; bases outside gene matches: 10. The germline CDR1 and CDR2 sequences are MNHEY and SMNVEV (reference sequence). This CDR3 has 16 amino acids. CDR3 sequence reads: CASRRNGDSSYNEQFF. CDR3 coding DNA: TGTGCCAGCCGAAGGAATGGGGACAGCTCCTACAATGAGCAGTTCTTC.

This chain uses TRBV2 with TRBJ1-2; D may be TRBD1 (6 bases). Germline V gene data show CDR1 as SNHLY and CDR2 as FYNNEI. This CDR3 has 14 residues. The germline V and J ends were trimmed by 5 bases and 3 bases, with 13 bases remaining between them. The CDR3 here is CASSFKQGDYGYTF. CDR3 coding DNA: TGTGCCAGCAGTTTTAAACAGGGTGACTATGGCTACACCTTC.

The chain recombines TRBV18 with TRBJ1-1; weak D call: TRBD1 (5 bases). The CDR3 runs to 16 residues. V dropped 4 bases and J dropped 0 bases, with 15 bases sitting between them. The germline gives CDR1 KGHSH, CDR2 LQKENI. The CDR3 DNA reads TGTGCCAGCTCACGGTGGTCGACAGCAATGAACACTGAAGCTTTCTTT. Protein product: CASSRWSTAMNTEAFF.

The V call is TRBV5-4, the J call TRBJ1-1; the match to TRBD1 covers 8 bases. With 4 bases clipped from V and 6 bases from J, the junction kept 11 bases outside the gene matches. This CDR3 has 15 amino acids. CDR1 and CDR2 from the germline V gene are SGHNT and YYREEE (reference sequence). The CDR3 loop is CASSRPGGASAEAFF. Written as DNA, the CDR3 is TGTGCCAGCAGCCGGCCAGGGGGCGCGTCCGCTGAAGCTTTCTTT.

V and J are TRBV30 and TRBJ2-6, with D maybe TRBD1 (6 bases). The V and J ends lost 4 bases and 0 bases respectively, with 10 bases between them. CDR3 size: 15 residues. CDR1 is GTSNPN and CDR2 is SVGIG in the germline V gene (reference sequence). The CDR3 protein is CAWTRGGSGANVLTF. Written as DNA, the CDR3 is TGTGCCTGGACCCGAGGGGGCTCTGGGGCCAACGTCCTGACTTTC.

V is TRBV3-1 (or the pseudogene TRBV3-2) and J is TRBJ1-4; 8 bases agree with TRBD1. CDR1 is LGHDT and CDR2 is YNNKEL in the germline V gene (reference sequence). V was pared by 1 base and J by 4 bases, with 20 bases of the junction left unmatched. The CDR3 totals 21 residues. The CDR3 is CASSQGPYGLKKQGVNEKLFF. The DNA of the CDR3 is TGTGCCAGCAGCCAAGGTCCTTACGGATTAAAGAAACAGGGGGTTAATGAAAAACTGTTTTTT.

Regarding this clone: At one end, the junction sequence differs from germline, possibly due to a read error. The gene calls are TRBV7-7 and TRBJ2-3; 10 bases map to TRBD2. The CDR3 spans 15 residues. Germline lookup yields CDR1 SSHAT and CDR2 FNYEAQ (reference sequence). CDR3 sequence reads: CASSSSGGDTDTQYF. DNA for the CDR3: TGTGCTAGCAGCTCCAGCGGGGGGGACACAGATACGCAGTATTTT.

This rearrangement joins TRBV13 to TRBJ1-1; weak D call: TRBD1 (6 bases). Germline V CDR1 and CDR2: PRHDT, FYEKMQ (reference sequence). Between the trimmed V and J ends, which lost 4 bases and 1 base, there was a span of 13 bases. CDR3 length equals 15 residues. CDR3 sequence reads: CASSSNEQGNTEAFF. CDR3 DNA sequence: TGTGCCAGCAGCTCAAACGAACAGGGGAACACTGAAGCTTTCTTT.

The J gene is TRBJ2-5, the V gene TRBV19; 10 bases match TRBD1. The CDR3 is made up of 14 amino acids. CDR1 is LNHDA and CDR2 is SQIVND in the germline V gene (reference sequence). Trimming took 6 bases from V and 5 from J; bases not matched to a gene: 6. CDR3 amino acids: CASRLTGGWETQYF. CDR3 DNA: TGTGCCAGTAGGTTGACAGGGGGCTGGGAGACCCAGTACTTC.